The next 11 T cell receptor beta chains were all read from a single sample in a study of blood T cell repertoires in COVID-19. The protocol was immunoSEQ multiplex PCR, while the TCRdb copy is restricted to in-frame clones and leaves out a portion. The sample has 20,000 or so clones, roughly four fifths seen once. Sequenced material: peripheral blood. The receptors originated from a human donor in a cohort sampled during active COVID-19.

The chain recombines TRBV9 with TRBJ2-1, with 8 nucleotides matching TRBD2. The CDR3 runs to 16 residues. V trimming: 0 bases; J trimming: 1 base; junction bases outside the gene matches: 3. The germline gives CDR1 SGDLS, CDR2 YYNGEE. The CDR3 is CASSVAAGASYNEQFF. The CDR3 DNA reads as TGTGCCAGCAGCGTAGCAGCGGGAGCATCCTACAATGAGCAGTTCTTC.

This clone has just a few counts. CDR3 nucleotide sequence: TGTGCCAGCAGCGTAATACAGGGGACGGAGCATGGCTACACCTTC. As protein: CASSVIQGTEHGYTF. V and J are TRBV5-4 and TRBJ1-2, with 7 bases identical to TRBD1. The CDR3 is 15 amino acids. Germline CDR1 is SGHNT and CDR2 is YYREEE (reference sequence). J was trimmed by 6 bases and V by 4 bases; bases with no gene match: 12.

This chain links TRBV28 with TRBJ1-5, with a tentative D call TRBD1 (5 bases). With 5 bases removed from V and 6 bases from J, the gap between germline ends came to 11 bases. Germline V gives CDR1 MDHEN, CDR2 SYDVKM. The CDR3 spans 13 residues. This CDR3 is CASSPQGIQPQHF. In DNA, the CDR3 is TGTGCCAGCAGTCCTCAGGGTATTCAGCCCCAGCATTTT.

The gene calls are TRBV7-9 and TRBJ1-1, with TRBD1 matching over 8 bases. V shed 4 bases, J shed 4 bases, and the junction held 11 bases outside the gene matches. This CDR3 contains 16 residues. The germline CDR1 and CDR2 sequences are SEHNR and FQNEAQ (reference sequence). The CDR3: CASSSGRTGLTTEAFF. CDR3 DNA: TGTGCCAGCAGCTCTGGCCGGACAGGGCTGACCACTGAAGCTTTCTTT.

The gene calls are TRBV7-9 and TRBJ1-3; D gene ambiguous. This CDR3 comprises 14 residues. The germline V gene encodes CDR1 SEHNR and CDR2 FQNEAQ (reference sequence). V lost 5 bases to trimming and J lost 4 bases, with 12 bases between them. The CDR3 DNA sequence: TGTGCCAGCAGCCCCGTATTACACGGAAACACCATATATTTT. Translation: CASSPVLHGNTIYF.

The chain uses TRBV11-1 and TRBJ2-7; 7 bases are shared with TRBD1. V was pared by 4 bases and J by 3 bases, with 6 bases of the junction left unmatched. From germline, CDR1 is SGHAT and CDR2 FQDESV (reference sequence). This CDR3 spans 14 amino acids. The CDR3 is CASSSLQGIYEQYF. CDR3 nucleotide sequence: TGTGCCAGCAGCTCCTTACAGGGGATCTACGAGCAGTACTTC.

CDR3 sequence: CASTTSLLFYNEQFF. The CDR3 DNA sequence: TGCGCCAGCACCACTAGCCTATTATTCTACAATGAGCAGTTCTTC. This rearrangement joins TRBV4-1 to TRBJ2-1; D may be TRBD2 (6 bases). V lost 7 bases to trimming and J lost 3 bases, with 16 bases between them. Per germline, CDR1 MGHRA and CDR2 YSYEKL. CDR3 length equals 15 residues.

This clone occurred a few times. The rearrangement links TRBV24-1 to TRBJ2-5; 13 bases align to TRBD2. Germline V gives CDR1 KGHDR, CDR2 SFDVKD. The CDR3 runs 21 residues. V lost 2 bases and J lost 4; bases outside the gene matches: 18. The CDR3 is CATSDYSWTSGSKFYGETQYF. In nucleotides, the CDR3 is TGTGCCACCAGTGATTACTCCTGGACTAGCGGGAGTAAGTTCTACGGAGAGACCCAGTACTTC.

The rearrangement joins TRBV13 to TRBJ2-7; 7 bases are shared with TRBD2. With 7 bases clipped from V and 7 bases from J, the junction kept 13 bases outside the gene matches. The CDR3 has 14 residues. The germline V gene has CDR1 PRHDT and CDR2 FYEKMQ (reference sequence). The CDR3 coding sequence is TGTGCCAGCACCCTAAGGGGACGGGGGGATGAGCAGTACTTC. Its translation is CASTLRGRGDEQYF. Variable domain in full (rest from reference TRBV13 and TRBJ2-7): AAGVIQSPRHLIKEKRETATLKCYPIPRHDTVYWYQQGPGQDPQFLISFYEKMQSDKGSIPDRFSAQQFSDYHSELNMSSLELGDSALYFCASTLRGRGDEQYFGPGTRLTVT.

This chain links TRBV6-5 with TRBJ2-7, with D perhaps TRBD1 (6 bases). V was pared by 5 bases and J by 1 base, with 9 bases between. The CDR3 runs 13 residues. The germline gives CDR1 MNHEY, CDR2 SVGAGI. The CDR3, as DNA: TGTGCCAGCAGTCCAGGACAGTCCTACGAGCAGTACTTC. Its translation is CASSPGQSYEQYF.

This clone occurred a few times. DNA of the CDR3: TGTGCCAGCAGCTCTCTAGCGGGAGAAGGGGTGGCCCAAGAGACCCAGTACTTC. Amino acids: CASSSLAGEGVAQETQYF. The V call is TRBV6-2 or TRBV6-3, the J call TRBJ2-5; TRBD2 matches at 10 bases. Germline-derived CDR1 and CDR2 are MNHEY and SVGEGT. The J segment lost 1 base and the V segment lost 6 bases, leaving 14 bases of the junction unmatched. The length of the CDR3 is 18 residues.